The 26 T cell receptor beta chains in this list originate from one sample, sequenced in a study of monozygotic twins with inflammatory bowel disease (dated by TCRdb to the late 2010s). Libraries were made using 5' RACE. Sequencing was performed on an Illumina HiSeq 2500. TCRdb reprocessed the reads into one record per CDR3 protein sequence, lacking DNA. This specimen's table enumerates around 370,000 distinct CDR3 sequences. The ten largest clones capture 2% to 3% of the sample. The source material was blood. Source of these receptors: a human donor with ulcerative colitis or Crohn's disease, or a healthy co-twin of an affected twin (not recorded which).

This sequence joins TRBV7-8 and TRBJ1-1. This CDR3 is built from 12 residues. Germline-derived CDR1 and CDR2 are SGHVS and FQNEAQ. CDR3 in amino acids: CASSQRNTEAFF.

V usage is TRBV5-1 and J usage is TRBJ1-2; the D call from TCRdb, TRBD1, cannot be confirmed without DNA. The CDR3 totals 14 residues. Germline V lookup: CDR1 SGHRS, CDR2 YFSETQ. CDR3 in amino acids: CASSPWTGQYGYTF. Full variable domain (missing parts from reference TRBV5-1 and TRBJ1-2): KAGVTQTPRYLIKTRGQQVTLSCSPISGHRSVSWYQQTPGQGLQFLFEYFSETQRNKGNFPGRFSGRQFSNSRSEMNVSTLELGDSALYLCASSPWTGQYGYTFGSGTRLTVV.

The chain recombines TRBV28 with TRBJ1-2. Germline assignment: CDR1 MDHEN and CDR2 SYDVKM. This CDR3 region has 11 residues. CDR3 sequence reads: CASSPHYGYTF.

The CDR3 loop reads CSAREFGTSSTDTQYF. The rearrangement uses TRBV20-1 and TRBJ2-3; TCRdb gives TRBD1 as the D gene, but with no DNA this cannot be confirmed. The CDR3 contains 16 residues. Per the germline V gene, CDR1 is DFQATT and CDR2 is SNEGSKA (reference sequence).

The chain combines TRBV5-1 with TRBJ2-5; no DNA is available, so the TRBD1 call from TCRdb remains unchecked. The germline V gene encodes CDR1 SGHRS and CDR2 YFSETQ. The CDR3 is 14 residues long. CDR3 residues: CASSFRDRQETQYF. Full variable domain (rest looked up from reference TRBV5-1 and TRBJ2-5): KAGVTQTPRYLIKTRGQQVTLSCSPISGHRSVSWYQQTPGQGLQFLFEYFSETQRNKGNFPGRFSGRQFSNSRSEMNVSTLELGDSALYLCASSFRDRQETQYFGPGTRLLVL.

This rearrangement joins TRBV10-3 to TRBJ2-1; TCRdb selects TRBD1, and the lack of DNA leaves this call unchecked. CDR1 and CDR2 (germline): ENHRY, SYGVKD. This CDR3 is built from 16 residues. Here the CDR3 reads CAISDGNRGGSYEQFF.

The chain combines TRBV20-1 with TRBJ2-3; the D gene TCRdb calls, TRBD1, cannot be checked with no DNA. The germline V gene has CDR1 DFQATT and CDR2 SNEGSKA (reference sequence). The length of the CDR3 is 14 residues. The CDR3: CSASTGTGTDTQYF.

The CDR3 here is CASMRTVYNEQFF. The rearrangement links TRBV6-1 to TRBJ2-1; TCRdb designates TRBD1, a call that cannot be tested without DNA. Germline-derived CDR1 and CDR2 are MNHNS and SASEGT. The CDR3 is 13 residues long.

The chain combines TRBV3-1 with TRBJ2-2; TCRdb's D call, TRBD1, is unchecked because there is no DNA. This CDR3 spans 16 amino acids. Germline V gene lookup returns CDR1 LGHDT and CDR2 YNNKEL (reference sequence). The CDR3 spells CASSRRDRGYTGELFF.

The rearrangement joins TRBV27 to TRBJ2-1; absent DNA, TCRdb's TRBD1 call cannot be checked. CDR3 length equals 17 residues. CDR1 is MNHEY, CDR2 SMNVEV, per germline (reference sequence). The CDR3 sequence is CASSLSWDRVFVGEQFF.

The chain carries TRBV20-1 and TRBJ2-1; without DNA, the TCRdb call of TRBD1 cannot be checked. Germline V gives CDR1 DFQATT, CDR2 SNEGSKA (reference sequence). This CDR3 has 13 amino acids. The CDR3 region is CSAYGTFNNEQFF.

The chain combines TRBV27 with TRBJ1-6. The CDR3 totals 15 residues. CDR1 and CDR2 from the germline V gene are MNHEY and SMNVEV (reference sequence). CDR3 in amino acids: CASSFPKEDYSPLHF.

The V call is TRBV29-1, the J call TRBJ2-2. This CDR3 has 12 amino acids. Germline V gene lookup returns CDR1 SQVTM and CDR2 ANQGSEA. The CDR3 sequence: CSVLGDTGELFF.

The chain recombines TRBV9 with TRBJ2-1; TCRdb selects TRBD2, and the lack of DNA leaves this call unchecked. CDR3 length: 18 amino acids. Looked up from germline, CDR1 is SGDLS and CDR2 is YYNGEE. The CDR3 is CASSVAGGLTHSYNEQFF.

The rearrangement joins TRBV12-3 or TRBV12-4 to TRBJ1-2; with no DNA, the TCRdb D assignment of TRBD1 cannot be verified. The CDR3 consists of 15 residues. The CDR3 is CASSPRTGASGGYTF.

The chain uses TRBV4-3 and TRBJ2-4; TCRdb proposes TRBD1, but this gene call is untestable without DNA. The CDR3 has 14 residues. Germline V CDR1 and CDR2: LGHNA, YSLEER. CDR3 in amino acids: CASSQEWQGAVQYF.

The chain links TRBV4-1 to TRBJ2-3; there is no DNA to check the TCRdb D call of TRBD1. This CDR3 spans 15 amino acids. Germline V CDR1 and CDR2: MGHRA, YSYEKL. CDR3 region: CASSARVQGTDTQYF.

This sequence joins TRBV20-1 and TRBJ2-3; TCRdb picks TRBD2, but there is no DNA to check that call. CDR1 and CDR2 (germline): DFQATT, SNEGSKA (reference sequence). The CDR3 runs 18 residues. The CDR3: CSARDQKWTSGRADTQYF.

The gene calls are TRBV4-3 and TRBJ2-2; without DNA, the TCRdb call of TRBD1 cannot be checked. The CDR3 spans 18 residues. Germline CDR1 LGHNA, CDR2 YSLEER. The CDR3 region is CASSQDGTGAVNTGELFF.

The chain joins TRBV7-3 to TRBJ2-3; TCRdb reports TRBD1, a call that lacks DNA to check it against. The CDR3 is 18 amino acids. Germline V gene sequence: CDR1 SGHTA, CDR2 FQGTGA. CDR3 region: CASSPSTWTPGRADTQYF.

The chain carries TRBV4-2 and TRBJ1-1; TCRdb returns TRBD1, unconfirmable since there is no DNA. The CDR3 runs to 15 residues. Per germline, CDR1 LGHNA and CDR2 YNFKEQ. CDR3: CASSQDEGLDTEAFF.

The chain carries TRBV28 and TRBJ2-2; absent DNA, TCRdb's TRBD1 call cannot be checked. This CDR3 has 18 amino acids. Germline lookup yields CDR1 MDHEN and CDR2 SYDVKM. CDR3 sequence reads: CASSSPGQGLGTSGELFF. Variable domain in full (rest from reference TRBV28 and TRBJ2-2): DVKVTQSSRYLVKRTGEKVFLECVQDMDHENMFWYRQDPGLGLRLIYFSYDVKMKEKGDIPEGYSVSREKKERFSLILESASTNQTSMYLCASSSPGQGLGTSGELFFGEGSRLTVL.

The chain employs TRBV4-2 and TRBJ2-3; the TCRdb D gene call, TRBD1, has no DNA to confirm it. In germline, CDR1 is LGHNA, CDR2 YNFKEQ. This CDR3 spans 13 amino acids. This CDR3 is CASSRGGLDTQYF.

This chain joins TRBV25-1 and TRBJ2-1; TCRdb indicates TRBD2, and absent DNA this call remains unverified. The CDR3 sequence is 16 residues long. Germline CDR1 is MGHDK and CDR2 is SYGVNS. CDR3 loop: CASSEIELAGYNEQFF.

This rearrangement joins TRBV6-1 to TRBJ1-1; TCRdb designates TRBD1, a call that cannot be tested without DNA. The CDR3 consists of 15 residues. CDR1 and CDR2 from the germline V gene are MNHNS and SASEGT. The chain's CDR3 is CASSVDRGMNTEAFF.

This sequence joins TRBV20-1 and TRBJ1-1. This CDR3 is built from 12 residues. The germline V gene encodes CDR1 DFQATT and CDR2 SNEGSKA (reference sequence). The CDR3 sequence is CSARDRPGEAFF.